A selection of T cell receptor beta chains follows, all from one sample in a study of cytomegalovirus exposure and HLA in healthy donors. This table comes from immunoSEQ multiplex PCR, and its TCRdb copy is limited to in-frame clones, with some not included. The specimen's table records 20,000 or so clones. Sequenced material: PBMCs. These receptor sequences come from a man aged 60-69 years in good health and CMV-seropositive. Each CDR3 is given with its conserved first and last residue. Each record gives: J gene, D gene, V gene, CDR3 protein, CDR3 DNA. D genes are given only for firm matches.

>TRBJ2-1|NA|TRBV6-6
CASSESGARYNEQFF
TGTGCCAGCAGTGAGAGTGGGGCCAGATACAATGAGCAGTTCTTC
>TRBJ1-1|TRBD1|TRBV7-2
CASTADRGNTEAFF
TGTGCCAGCACCGCGGACAGGGGGAACACTGAAGCTTTCTTT
>TRBJ1-2|NA|TRBV2
CASRAIREVNYGYTF
TGTGCCAGCAGAGCTATCAGGGAAGTGAACTATGGCTACACCTTC
>TRBJ1-3|TRBD1|TRBV4-1
CASSQGQGKGNTIYF
TGCGCCAGCAGCCAGGGACAGGGGAAGGGAAACACCATATATTTT
>TRBJ2-1|NA|TRBV29-1
CSVCIADSYNEQFF
TGCAGCGTTTGTATAGCGGACTCCTACAATGAGCAGTTCTTC
>TRBJ1-2|NA|TRBV6-6
CASSRDGGYGYTF
TGTGCCAGCAGTCGCGACGGAGGGTATGGCTACACCTTC
>TRBJ2-7|TRBD1|TRBV18
CASSPRQGTYEQYF
TGTGCCAGCTCACCTAGACAGGGGACGTACGAGCAGTACTTC
>TRBJ2-7|TRBD1|TRBV4-1
CASSQRDRVIDEQYF
TGCGCCAGCAGCCAACGGGACAGGGTCATCGACGAGCAGTACTTC
>TRBJ2-2|TRBD1|TRBV7-9
CASRRDSFNTGELFF
TGTGCCAGCAGAAGGGACAGCTTTAACACCGGGGAGCTGTTTTTT
>TRBJ2-1|NA|TRBV4-2
CASSQDARGKNNEQFF
TGTGCCAGCAGCCAAGATGCTAGAGGGAAGAACAATGAGCAGTTCTTC
>TRBJ2-1|NA|TRBV4-1
CASSQDHAAGRFF
TGCGCCAGCAGCCAAGATCATGCGGCGGGACGGTTCTTC
>TRBJ2-2|NA|TRBV18
CASSPPTGTGELFF
TGTGCCAGCTCACCTCCTACAGGGACCGGGGAGCTGTTTTTT
>TRBJ2-3|TRBD1|TRBV6-5
CASSFTGGVTDTQYF
TGTGCCAGCAGTTTCACAGGGGGCGTAACAGATACGCAGTATTTT
>TRBJ2-7|TRBD1|TRBV27
CASLPRWTGTYEQYF
TGTGCCAGCTTACCCCGATGGACAGGGACTTACGAGCAGTACTTC
>TRBJ2-5|NA|TRBV7-8
CASSAGQKETQYF
TGTGCCAGCAGCGCAGGACAGAAAGAGACCCAGTACTTC
>TRBJ1-1|TRBD1|TRBV5-1
CASRVRTGTVNTEAFF
TGCGCCAGCCGGGTGAGAACCGGGACAGTGAACACTGAAGCTTTCTTT
>TRBJ1-5|TRBD1|TRBV18
CASSPGDRGRRNQPQHF
TGTGCCAGCTCTCCCGGGGACAGGGGTCGGCGCAATCAGCCCCAGCATTTT
>TRBJ2-1|NA|TRBV6-6
CASSYSVALSEQFF
TGTGCCAGCAGTTACTCGGTAGCGCTGAGTGAGCAGTTCTTC
>TRBJ1-2|NA|TRBV18
CASSPLGTDYGYTF
TGTGCCAGCTCACCATTAGGGACTGACTATGGCTACACCTTC
>TRBJ2-7|NA|TRBV30
CAGSSSYEQYF
TGTGCGGGCAGCAGCTCCTACGAGCAGTACTTC
>TRBJ1-2|NA|TRBV6-5
CASSYQWGGGYGYTF
TGTGCCAGCAGTTACCAGTGGGGGGGTGGCTATGGCTACACCTTC
>TRBJ2-3|NA|TRBV5-1
CASRRAAGKADTQYF
TGCGCCAGCAGGAGGGCGGCCGGGAAGGCAGATACGCAGTATTTT
>TRBJ2-2|TRBD1|TRBV5-1
CASSSGQGSYAGELFF
TGCGCCAGCAGCTCAGGACAGGGGTCCTATGCCGGGGAGCTGTTTTTT
>TRBJ2-3|TRBD1|TRBV29-1
CSVEARDSQYF
TGCAGCGTTGAAGCCCGGGACAGTCAGTATTTT
>TRBJ2-7|NA|TRBV6-5
CASSYRDTSYEQYF
TGTGCCAGCAGTTACCGGGACACATCCTACGAGCAGTACTTC
>TRBJ1-3|NA|TRBV6-4
CASRPTSSGNTIYF
TGTGCCAGCCGCCCAACCAGCTCTGGAAACACCATATATTTT
>TRBJ2-1|NA|TRBV5-4
CASSPPRGNEQFF
TGTGCCAGCAGTCCTCCTCGGGGCAATGAGCAGTTCTTC
>TRBJ1-4|NA|TRBV6-5
CASSYGTVNEKLFF
TGTGCCAGCAGTTACGGGACTGTGAATGAAAAACTGTTTTTT
>TRBJ1-2|TRBD1|TRBV6-5
CASRTPGGYGYTF
TGTGCCAGCAGAACTCCAGGGGGGTATGGCTACACCTTC
>TRBJ1-1|NA|TRBV6-1
CASSARTGPEAFF
TGTGCCAGCAGTGCCAGGACTGGTCCTGAAGCTTTCTTT
>TRBJ2-7|NA|TRBV6-1
CASSEAWGPTYEQYF
TGTGCCAGCAGTGAAGCGTGGGGGCCTACCTACGAGCAGTACTTC
>TRBJ1-2|NA|TRBV5-1
CASSLDPKNYGYTF
TGCGCCAGCAGCTTGGATCCAAAAAACTATGGCTACACCTTC